Each of the 3 T cell receptor beta chains below was sequenced from the same sample in a study of cytomegalovirus exposure and HLA in healthy donors. Produced via immunoSEQ multiplex PCR; TCRdb's table is partial and in-frame only. The sample gives some 49,000 clones, 90% to 95% of which show up once; approximately 8% is in the top ten. The sequencing sample was made of PBMCs. Every receptor here comes from a woman younger than 30 in good health and CMV-seropositive.

In this sample, this clone turned up once. CDR3 sequence: CASSRSGATDTQYF. CDR3 sequence (DNA): TGTGCCAGCAGCCGATCAGGGGCCACAGATACGCAGTATTTT. The chain recombines TRBV7-2 with TRBJ2-3; D perhaps matches TRBD1 (6 bases). This CDR3 is 14 amino acids long. Trimming left V 5 bases short and J 2 bases short, with 11 bases between. Per germline, CDR1 SGHTA and CDR2 FQGNSA.

This chain connects TRBV27 to TRBJ2-3; perhaps TRBD1 as D (6 bases). The V end lost 0 bases, the J end lost 2 bases, and 12 bases lay between the germline ends. The germline gives CDR1 MNHEY, CDR2 SMNVEV (reference sequence). The CDR3 covers 16 residues. This chain's CDR3 is CASSLSPAGVTDTQYF. The CDR3 DNA is TGTGCCAGCAGTTTATCTCCGGCAGGGGTCACAGATACGCAGTATTTT.

This clone was picked up a small number of times. This sequence joins TRBV7-3 and TRBJ2-7, with TRBD2 identical over 8 bases. CDR3 length: 15 residues. The ends lost 2 bases at V and 5 bases at J; junction bases unmatched: 8. Germline lookup yields CDR1 SGHTA and CDR2 FQGTGA. CDR3 region: CASSLGIAGYNEQYF. The CDR3 coding sequence is TGTGCCAGCAGCTTAGGGATAGCGGGATACAACGAGCAGTACTTC.